Sequencing of this T cell receptor beta chain was carried out in a study of cytomegalovirus exposure and HLA in healthy donors. The study, taken as a whole, reports: The study put under 200 TCR beta chains on its list as cytomegalovirus-associated. Using a false discovery rate of 0.05, a later analysis showed that 16,000 or so TCR beta sequences were associated with HLA alleles.

With respect to this clone: Its matching antigen is unknown.

The CDR3 loop spans 13 amino acids. J was trimmed by 6 bases and V by 4 bases; bases with no gene match: 2. From germline, CDR1 is SGHNT and CDR2 YYREEE (reference sequence). With 60 Vbeta and 13 Jbeta primers, the PCR was carried out. Authors' methods: The authors later counted roughly 77 million unique TCR beta chains, some 12 million of them shared. The data were produced by immunoSEQ multiplex PCR, yet TCRdb's version contains in-frame clones alone and is incomplete. The D gene and trimming were derived from the DNA, and the V and J assignments and clone size from that table. The sample shows 120,000 or so clones, about two thirds of them seen only once.

This chain connects TRBV5-4 to TRBJ2-7, with 12 bases lining up with TRBD1. This receptor was taken from a middle-aged woman in good health and CMV-seropositive. The sequenced sample consisted of PBMCs. The CDR3 nucleotides read TGTGCCAGCAGCACGGGACAGGGGGCCGAGCAGTACTTC. It codes for CASSTGQGAEQYF.